Below are 10 T cell receptor beta chains sequenced from a single sample in a study of identical twins listed by TCRdb under 2016. The library was generated by 5' RACE. TCRdb shows the sequencer as Illumina HiSeq 2000. TCRdb itself trimmed the public reads at Q25 with fastp, ran MiXCR and retained productive beta chains. Every CDR3 protein is listed once, alongside the most common genes and DNA of its rows. This sample has 450,000 or so distinct CDR3 sequences in its table, and approximately 15% of those were observed once. The leading ten clones occupy about 0.52% of the sample. In addition, the sample was reused for a study of yellow fever vaccine responses in identical twins.

Material: CD4+ T cells sorted from blood. The source of these receptors is a woman aged 18 to 35 in good health.

The chain links TRBV24-1 to TRBJ2-2, with D perhaps TRBD2 (7 bases). Trimming took 5 bases from V and 5 from J, leaving 17 bases between them. CDR3 length: 16 amino acids. Germline CDR1 reads KGHDR; CDR2 reads SFDVKD. CDR3 protein: CATSGGGALRTGELFF. As DNA, the CDR3 is TGTGCCACCAGTGGCGGGGGCGCGTTGAGGACCGGGGAGCTGTTTTTT.

This clonotype appeared a few times. CDR3 in DNA: TGTGCCAGCAGCCTCGCGGGGGTCTATGGCTACACCTTC. This encodes CASSLAGVYGYTF. The rearrangement links TRBV5-8 to TRBJ1-2, with a tentative D call TRBD1 (5 bases). The CDR3 sequence is 13 residues long. Trimming shortened V by 4 bases and J by 4 bases, and 11 bases separated the two germline ends. Germline V gives CDR1 SGHTS, CDR2 YDEGEE.

This CDR3 reads CASSTPLESSYEQYF. CDR3 in DNA: TGTGCCAGCAGTACCCCTTTGGAAAGCTCCTACGAGCAGTACTTC. The chain recombines TRBV27 with TRBJ2-7; D unclear. CDR3 length: 15 residues. The germline V gene has CDR1 MNHEY and CDR2 SMNVEV (reference sequence). The V gene lost 5 bases and the J gene lost 0 bases, with 14 bases spanning the gap.

At least ten counts were recorded for this clonotype. The chain links TRBV12-3 or TRBV12-4 to TRBJ1-1; possible D gene TRBD1, 6 bases. V lost 6 bases and J lost 0, with 11 bases in between. The CDR3 has 14 residues. The CDR3 nucleotides are TGTGCCAGCAGCCTACGACAGGTGAACACTGAAGCTTTCTTT. Amino acid sequence: CASSLRQVNTEAFF.

This clonotype was seen repeatedly, ten times or more. The chain has TRBV29-1 and TRBJ2-3; D is ambiguous. V lost 3 bases to trimming and J lost 2 bases, with 6 bases between them. CDR1 SQVTM and CDR2 ANQGSEA come from the germline V gene. The CDR3 has 12 amino acids. As DNA, the CDR3 is TGCAGCGTTGAGCCCTCCACAGATACGCAGTATTTT. This encodes CSVEPSTDTQYF.

This chain joins TRBV12-5 and TRBJ2-7; maybe TRBD2 (6 bases). This CDR3 comprises 11 residues. The germline CDR1 and CDR2 sequences are LGHNT and FRNRAP. Between the trimmed V and J ends, which lost 3 bases and 10 bases, there was a span of 10 bases. CDR3 in amino acids: CASGFGTLQYF. DNA of the CDR3: TGTGCTAGTGGTTTCGGGACTCTACAGTACTTC.

This clonotype appeared a few times. This sequence joins TRBV7-9 and TRBJ1-4, with D unclear. The CDR3 length is 14 residues. The germline CDR1 and CDR2 sequences are SEHNR and FQNEAQ (reference sequence). Deletions cut 5 bases from V and 5 bases from J, with 12 bases between. The CDR3 DNA reads TGTGCCAGCAGCCCCCAAAGCGAAAATGAAAAACTGTTTTTT. Amino acids: CASSPQSENEKLFF.

This clonotype was observed a handful of times. This chain joins TRBV28 and TRBJ2-5, with D possibly being TRBD1 (6 bases). Germline V lookup: CDR1 MDHEN, CDR2 SYDVKM. V was shortened by 4 bases and J by 5 bases, with 11 bases between the two germline ends. The CDR3 has 13 residues. The CDR3 DNA is TGTGCCAGCAGTTACAGGGTTTCGGAGACCCAGTACTTC. It translates to CASSYRVSETQYF.

The chain couples TRBV29-1 to TRBJ2-4; a weak D match, TRBD1 (7 bases). In germline, CDR1 is SQVTM, CDR2 ANQGSEA. The CDR3 extends over 15 amino acids. The germline V and J ends were trimmed by 5 bases and 9 bases, with 23 bases remaining between them. The CDR3 protein is CSVYGQGGSQGIQYF. CDR3 sequence (DNA): TGCAGCGTTTATGGGCAGGGGGGATCCCAGGGCATTCAGTACTTC.

There are a few counts of this clonotype. The V gene is TRBV20-1, the J gene TRBJ2-5, with D perhaps TRBD1 or TRBD2 (5 bases each). Germline V gene sequence: CDR1 DFQATT, CDR2 SNEGSKA (reference sequence). V was trimmed by 1 base and J by 1 base, leaving 10 bases between them. The CDR3 is 14 amino acids. CDR3 residues: CSARVAGAQETQYF. CDR3 bases: TGCAGTGCTAGAGTAGCCGGGGCCCAAGAGACCCAGTACTTC.